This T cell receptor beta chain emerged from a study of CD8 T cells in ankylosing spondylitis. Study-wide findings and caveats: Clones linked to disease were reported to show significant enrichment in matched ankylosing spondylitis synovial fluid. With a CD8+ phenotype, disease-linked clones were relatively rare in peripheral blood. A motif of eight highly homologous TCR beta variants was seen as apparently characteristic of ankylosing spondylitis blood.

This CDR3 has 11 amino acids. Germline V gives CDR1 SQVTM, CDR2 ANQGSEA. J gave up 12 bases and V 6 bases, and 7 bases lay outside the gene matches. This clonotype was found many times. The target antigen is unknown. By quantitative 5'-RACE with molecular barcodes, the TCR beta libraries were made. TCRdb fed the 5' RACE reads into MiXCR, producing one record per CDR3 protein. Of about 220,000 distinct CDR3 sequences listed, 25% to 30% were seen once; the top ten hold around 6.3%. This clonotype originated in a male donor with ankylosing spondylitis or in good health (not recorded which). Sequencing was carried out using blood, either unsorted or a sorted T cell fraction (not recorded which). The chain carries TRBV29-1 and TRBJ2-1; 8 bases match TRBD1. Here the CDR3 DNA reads TGCAGCGTAACTACGACAGGGGTGCAGTTCTTC. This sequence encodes CSVTTTGVQFF.